This T cell receptor beta chain was captured by sequencing in a study of OX40 agonist ivuxolimab in advanced cancers. Study overall: Participants could have had prior anti-PD-1, anti-PD-L1 or anti-CTLA-4 therapy, and roughly 40% had some.

Remarks on this clone: The antigen remains undetermined.

Overall study results and limits: CD4+ T cells averaged fewer expanded clones than CD8+ T cells. Several nonresponders also turned out to have low normalized T-cell clonal expansion.

Produced via immunoSEQ multiplex PCR; TCRdb's table is partial and in-frame only. The table has about 43,000 clones, around 87% seen once. Baseline was the first blood sampling point, followed by cycle 4 day 1 and cycle 7 day 1. Germline assignment: CDR1 LNHDA and CDR2 SQIVND (reference sequence). The CDR3 spans 15 residues. V lost 2 bases to trimming and J lost 1 base, with 9 bases between them. The sample was CD4+ or CD8+ T cells sorted from blood, taken in a trial of the OX40 agonist ivuxolimab. The origin of this receptor is an adult with an advanced solid tumor such as melanoma, head and neck, liver or kidney cancer. This chain uses TRBV19 with TRBJ1-5; D remains unclear. The CDR3 loop reads CASSIRARSNQPQHF. DNA for the CDR3: TGTGCCAGTAGTATAAGGGCCAGAAGCAATCAGCCCCAGCATTTT.